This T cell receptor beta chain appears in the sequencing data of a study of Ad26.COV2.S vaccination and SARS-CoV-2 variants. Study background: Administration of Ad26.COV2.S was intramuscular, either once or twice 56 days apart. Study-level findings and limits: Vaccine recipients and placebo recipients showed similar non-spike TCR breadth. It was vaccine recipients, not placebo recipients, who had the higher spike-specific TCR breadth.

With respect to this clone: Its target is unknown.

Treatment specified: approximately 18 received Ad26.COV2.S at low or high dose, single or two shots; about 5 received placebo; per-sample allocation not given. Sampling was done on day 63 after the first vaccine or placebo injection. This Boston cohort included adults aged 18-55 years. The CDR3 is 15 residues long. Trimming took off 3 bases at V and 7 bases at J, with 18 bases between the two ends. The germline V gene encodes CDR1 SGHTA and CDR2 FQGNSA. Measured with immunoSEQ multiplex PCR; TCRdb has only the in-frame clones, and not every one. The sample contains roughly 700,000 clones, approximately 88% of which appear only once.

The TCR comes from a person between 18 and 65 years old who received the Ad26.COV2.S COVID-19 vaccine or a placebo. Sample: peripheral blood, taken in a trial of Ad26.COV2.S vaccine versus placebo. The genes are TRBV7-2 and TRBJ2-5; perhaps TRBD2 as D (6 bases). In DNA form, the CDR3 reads TGTGCCAGCAGCTTCTCAACGGGGGACGGGGGGACCCAGTACTTC. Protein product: CASSFSTGDGGTQYF.